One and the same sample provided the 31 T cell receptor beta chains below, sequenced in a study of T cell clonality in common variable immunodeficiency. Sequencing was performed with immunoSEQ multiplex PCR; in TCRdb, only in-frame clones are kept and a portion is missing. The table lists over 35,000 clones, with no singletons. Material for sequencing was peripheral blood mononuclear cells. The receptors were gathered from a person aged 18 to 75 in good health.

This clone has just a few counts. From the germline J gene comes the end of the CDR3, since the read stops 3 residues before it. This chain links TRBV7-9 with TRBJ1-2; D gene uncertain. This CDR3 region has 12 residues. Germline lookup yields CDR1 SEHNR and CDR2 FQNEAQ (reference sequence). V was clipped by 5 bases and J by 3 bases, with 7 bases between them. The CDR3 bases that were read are TGTGCCAGCAGCCTAGGCGACTATGGC. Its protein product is CASSLGDYG. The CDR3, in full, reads CASSLGDYGYTF. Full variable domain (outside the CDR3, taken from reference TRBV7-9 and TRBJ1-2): DTGVSQNPRHKITKRGQNVTFRCDPISEHNRLYWYRQTLGQGPEFLTYFQNEAQLEKSRLLSDRFSAERPKGSFSTLEIQRTEQGDSAMYLCASSLGDYGYTFGSGTRLTVV.

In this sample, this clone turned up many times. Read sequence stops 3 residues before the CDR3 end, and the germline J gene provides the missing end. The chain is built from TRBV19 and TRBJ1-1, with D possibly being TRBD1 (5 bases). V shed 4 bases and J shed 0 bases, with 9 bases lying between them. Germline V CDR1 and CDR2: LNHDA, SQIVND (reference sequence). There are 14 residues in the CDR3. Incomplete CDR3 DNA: TGTGCCAGTAGTAAGGCAGGGATGAACACTGAA. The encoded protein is CASSKAGMNTE. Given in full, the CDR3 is CASSKAGMNTEAFF. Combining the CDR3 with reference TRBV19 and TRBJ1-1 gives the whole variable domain DGGITQSPKYLFRKEGQNVTLSCEQNLNHDAMYWYRQDPGQGLRLIYYSQIVNDFQKGDIAEGYSVSREKKESFPLTVTSAQKNPTAFYLCASSKAGMNTEAFFGQGTRLTVV.

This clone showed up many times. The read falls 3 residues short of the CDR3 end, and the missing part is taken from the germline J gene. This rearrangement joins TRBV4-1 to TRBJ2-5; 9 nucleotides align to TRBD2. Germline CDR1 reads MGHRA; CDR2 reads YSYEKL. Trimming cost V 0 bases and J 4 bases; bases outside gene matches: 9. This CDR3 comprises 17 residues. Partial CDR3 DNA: TGCGCCAGCAGCCAAGATCCCCCTGCGGGAGGGGGAGAGACC. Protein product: CASSQDPPAGGGET. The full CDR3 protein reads CASSQDPPAGGGETQYF.

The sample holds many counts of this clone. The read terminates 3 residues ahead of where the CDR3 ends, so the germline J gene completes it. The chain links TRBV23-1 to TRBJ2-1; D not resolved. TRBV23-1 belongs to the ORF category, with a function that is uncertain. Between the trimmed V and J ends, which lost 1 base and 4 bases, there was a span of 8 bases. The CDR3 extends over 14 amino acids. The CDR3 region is CASSQYLLYNEQFF. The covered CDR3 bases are TGCGCCAGCAGTCAATACCTATTATACAATGAG.

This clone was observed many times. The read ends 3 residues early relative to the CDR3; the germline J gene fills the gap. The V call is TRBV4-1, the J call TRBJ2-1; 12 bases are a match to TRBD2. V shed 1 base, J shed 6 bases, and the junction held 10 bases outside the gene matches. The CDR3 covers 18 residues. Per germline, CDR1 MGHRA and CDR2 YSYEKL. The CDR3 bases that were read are TGCGCCAGCAGCCAAGGTAGTCGGCTAGCGGGAGGGGGCAATGAG. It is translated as CASSQGSRLAGGGNE. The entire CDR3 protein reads CASSQGSRLAGGGNEQFF.

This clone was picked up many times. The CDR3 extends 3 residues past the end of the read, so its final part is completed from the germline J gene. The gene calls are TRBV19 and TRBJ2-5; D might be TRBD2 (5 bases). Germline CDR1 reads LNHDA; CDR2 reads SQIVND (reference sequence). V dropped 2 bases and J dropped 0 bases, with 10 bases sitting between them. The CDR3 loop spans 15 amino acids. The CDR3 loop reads CASSIPGLNQETQYF. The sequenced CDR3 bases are TGTGCCAGTAGTATACCAGGACTGAACCAAGAGACC. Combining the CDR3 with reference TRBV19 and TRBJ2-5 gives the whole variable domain DGGITQSPKYLFRKEGQNVTLSCEQNLNHDAMYWYRQDPGQGLRLIYYSQIVNDFQKGDIAEGYSVSREKKESFPLTVTSAQKNPTAFYLCASSIPGLNQETQYFGPGTRLLVL.

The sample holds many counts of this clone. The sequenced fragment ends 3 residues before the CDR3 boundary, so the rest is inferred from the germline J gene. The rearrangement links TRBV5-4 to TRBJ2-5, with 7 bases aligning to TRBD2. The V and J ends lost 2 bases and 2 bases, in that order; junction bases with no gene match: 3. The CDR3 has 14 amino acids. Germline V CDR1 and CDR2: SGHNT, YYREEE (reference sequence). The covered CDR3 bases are TGTGCCAGCAGCTTAAGCGGGGTTCAAGAGACC. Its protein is CASSLSGVQET. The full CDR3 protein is CASSLSGVQETQYF.

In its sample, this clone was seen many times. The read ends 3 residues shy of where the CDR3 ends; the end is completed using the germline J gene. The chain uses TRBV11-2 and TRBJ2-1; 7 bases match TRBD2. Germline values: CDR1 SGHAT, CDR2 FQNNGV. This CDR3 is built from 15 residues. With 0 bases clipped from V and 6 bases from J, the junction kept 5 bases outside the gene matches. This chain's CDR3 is CASSLEGLAVNEQFF. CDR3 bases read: TGTGCCAGCAGCTTAGAAGGGCTAGCGGTCAATGAG.

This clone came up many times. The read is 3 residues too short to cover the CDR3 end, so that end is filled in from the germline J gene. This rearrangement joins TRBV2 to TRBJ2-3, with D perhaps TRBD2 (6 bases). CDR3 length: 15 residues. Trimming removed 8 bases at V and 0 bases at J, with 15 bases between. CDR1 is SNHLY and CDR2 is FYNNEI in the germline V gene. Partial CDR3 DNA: TGTGCCAGCCGGGCCCGGCGGGGCAGCACAGATACG. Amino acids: CASRARRGSTDT. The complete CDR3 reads CASRARRGSTDTQYF.

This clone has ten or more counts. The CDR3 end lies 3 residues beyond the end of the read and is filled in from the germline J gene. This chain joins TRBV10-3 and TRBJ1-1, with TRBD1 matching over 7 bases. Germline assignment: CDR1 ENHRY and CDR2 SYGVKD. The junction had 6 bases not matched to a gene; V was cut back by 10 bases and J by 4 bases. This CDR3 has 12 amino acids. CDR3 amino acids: CATSGGTTEAFF. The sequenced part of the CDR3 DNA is TGTGCCACCTCAGGGGGGACCACTGAA.

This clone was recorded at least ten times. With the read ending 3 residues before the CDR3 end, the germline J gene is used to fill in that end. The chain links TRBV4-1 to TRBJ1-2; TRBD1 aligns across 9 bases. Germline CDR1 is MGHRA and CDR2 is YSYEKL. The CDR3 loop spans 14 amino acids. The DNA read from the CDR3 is TGCGCCAGCAGCCACGTCCGGACAGGGGAAGGC. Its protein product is CASSHVRTGEG. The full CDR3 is CASSHVRTGEGYTF.

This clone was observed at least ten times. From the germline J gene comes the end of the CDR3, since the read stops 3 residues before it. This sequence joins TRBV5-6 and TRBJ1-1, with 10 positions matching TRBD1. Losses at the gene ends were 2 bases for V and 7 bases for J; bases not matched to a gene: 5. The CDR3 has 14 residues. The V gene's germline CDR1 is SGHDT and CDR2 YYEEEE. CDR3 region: CASSLGTGALEAFF. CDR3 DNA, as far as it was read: TGTGCCAGCAGCTTAGGGACAGGGGCTCTTGAA.

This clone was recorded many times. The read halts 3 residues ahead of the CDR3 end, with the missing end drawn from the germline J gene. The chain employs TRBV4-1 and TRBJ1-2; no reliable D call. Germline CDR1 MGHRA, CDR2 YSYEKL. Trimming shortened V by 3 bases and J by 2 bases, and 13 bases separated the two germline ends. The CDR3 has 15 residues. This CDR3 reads CASSQTAGQNYGYTF. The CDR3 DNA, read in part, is TGCGCCAGCAGCCAGACTGCGGGTCAAAACTATGGC.

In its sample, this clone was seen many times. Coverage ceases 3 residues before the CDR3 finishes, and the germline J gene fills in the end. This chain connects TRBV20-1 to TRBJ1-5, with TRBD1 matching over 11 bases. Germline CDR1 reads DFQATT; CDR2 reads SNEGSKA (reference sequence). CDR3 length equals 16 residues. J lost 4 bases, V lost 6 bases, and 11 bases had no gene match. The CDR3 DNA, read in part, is TGCAGTGCGAGGGACAGGGGGGAAAAGAGTAATCAGCCC. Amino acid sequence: CSARDRGEKSNQP. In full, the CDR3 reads CSARDRGEKSNQPQHF.

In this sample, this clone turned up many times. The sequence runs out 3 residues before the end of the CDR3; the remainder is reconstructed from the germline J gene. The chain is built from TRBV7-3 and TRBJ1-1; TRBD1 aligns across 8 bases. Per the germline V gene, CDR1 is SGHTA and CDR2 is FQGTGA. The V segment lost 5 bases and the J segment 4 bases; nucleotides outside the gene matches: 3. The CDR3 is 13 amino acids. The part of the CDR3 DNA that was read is TGTGCCAGCAGCGCGGACAGGGTCACTGAA. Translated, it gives CASSADRVTE. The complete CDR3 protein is CASSADRVTEAFF.

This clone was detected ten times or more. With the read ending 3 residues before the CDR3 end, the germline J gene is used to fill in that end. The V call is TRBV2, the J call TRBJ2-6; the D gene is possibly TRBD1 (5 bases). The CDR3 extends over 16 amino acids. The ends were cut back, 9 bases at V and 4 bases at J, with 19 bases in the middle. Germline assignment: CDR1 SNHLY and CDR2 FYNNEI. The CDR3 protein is CARDRAGPGGANVLTF. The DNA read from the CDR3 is TGTGCCAGGGATCGAGCAGGGCCAGGGGGGGCCAACGTC.

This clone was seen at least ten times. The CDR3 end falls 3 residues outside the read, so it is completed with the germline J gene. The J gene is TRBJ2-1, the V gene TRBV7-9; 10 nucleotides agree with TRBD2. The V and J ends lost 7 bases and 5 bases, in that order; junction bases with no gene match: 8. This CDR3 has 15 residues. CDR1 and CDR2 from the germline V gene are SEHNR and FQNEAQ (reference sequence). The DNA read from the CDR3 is TGTGCCAGCACCCCCCTAGCGGGGGCCAACAATGAG. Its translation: CASTPLAGANNE. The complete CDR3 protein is CASTPLAGANNEQFF. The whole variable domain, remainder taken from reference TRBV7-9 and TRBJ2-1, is DTGVSQNPRHKITKRGQNVTFRCDPISEHNRLYWYRQTLGQGPEFLTYFQNEAQLEKSRLLSDRFSAERPKGSFSTLEIQRTEQGDSAMYLCASTPLAGANNEQFFGPGTRLTVL.

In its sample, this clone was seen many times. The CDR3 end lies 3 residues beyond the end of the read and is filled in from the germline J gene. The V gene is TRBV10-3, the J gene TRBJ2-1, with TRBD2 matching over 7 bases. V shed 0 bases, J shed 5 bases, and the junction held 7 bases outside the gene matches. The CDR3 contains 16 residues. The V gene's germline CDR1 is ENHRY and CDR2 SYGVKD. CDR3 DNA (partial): TGTGCCATCAGTGAGTCGTTTAGCGGGTACGACAATGAG. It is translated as CAISESFSGYDNE. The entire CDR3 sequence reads CAISESFSGYDNEQFF.

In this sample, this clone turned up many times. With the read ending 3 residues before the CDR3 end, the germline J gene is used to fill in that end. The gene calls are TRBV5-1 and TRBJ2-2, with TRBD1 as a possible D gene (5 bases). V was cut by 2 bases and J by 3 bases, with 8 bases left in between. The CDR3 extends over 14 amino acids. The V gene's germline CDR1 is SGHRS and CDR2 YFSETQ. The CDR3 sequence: CASSFIGDTGELFF. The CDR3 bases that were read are TGCGCCAGCAGCTTTATAGGGGACACCGGGGAG.

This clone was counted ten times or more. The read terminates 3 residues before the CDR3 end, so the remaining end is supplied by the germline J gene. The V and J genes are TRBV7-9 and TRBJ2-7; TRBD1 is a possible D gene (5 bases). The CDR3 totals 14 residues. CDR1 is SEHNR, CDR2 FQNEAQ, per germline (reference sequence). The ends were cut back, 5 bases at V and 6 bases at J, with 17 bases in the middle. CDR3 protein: CASSNRAGPLEQYF. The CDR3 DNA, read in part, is TGTGCCAGCAGCAATAGGGCAGGGCCCCTCGAG.

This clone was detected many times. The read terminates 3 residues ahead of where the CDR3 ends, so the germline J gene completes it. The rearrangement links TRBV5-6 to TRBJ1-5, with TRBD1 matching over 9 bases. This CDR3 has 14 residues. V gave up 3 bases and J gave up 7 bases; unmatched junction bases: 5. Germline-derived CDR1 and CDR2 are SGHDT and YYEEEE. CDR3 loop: CASSYRGLGQPQHF. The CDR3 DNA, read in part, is TGTGCCAGCAGCTACAGGGGGCTTGGGCAGCCC.

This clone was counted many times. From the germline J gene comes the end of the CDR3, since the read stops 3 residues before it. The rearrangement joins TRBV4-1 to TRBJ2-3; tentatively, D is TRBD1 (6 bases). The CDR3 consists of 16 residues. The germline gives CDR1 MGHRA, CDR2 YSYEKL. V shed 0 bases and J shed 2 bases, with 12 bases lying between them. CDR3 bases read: TGCGCCAGCAGCCAAGATCTACAGGGAGCCACAGATACG. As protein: CASSQDLQGATDT. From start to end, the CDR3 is CASSQDLQGATDTQYF.

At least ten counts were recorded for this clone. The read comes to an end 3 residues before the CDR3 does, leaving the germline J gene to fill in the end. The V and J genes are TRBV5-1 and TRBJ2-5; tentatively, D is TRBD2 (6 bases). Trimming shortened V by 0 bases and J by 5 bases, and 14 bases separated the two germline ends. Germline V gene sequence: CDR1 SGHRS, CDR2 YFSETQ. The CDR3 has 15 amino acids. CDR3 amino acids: CASSLAGGLWETQYF. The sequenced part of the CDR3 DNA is TGCGCCAGCAGCTTGGCCGGGGGATTGTGGGAGACC.

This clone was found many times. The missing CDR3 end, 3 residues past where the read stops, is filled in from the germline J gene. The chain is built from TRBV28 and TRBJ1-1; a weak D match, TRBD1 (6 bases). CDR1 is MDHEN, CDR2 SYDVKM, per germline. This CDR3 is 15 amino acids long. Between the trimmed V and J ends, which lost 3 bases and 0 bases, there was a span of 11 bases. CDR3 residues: CASSFRGGLNTEAFF. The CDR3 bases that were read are TGTGCCAGCAGTTTTCGCGGGGGGCTGAACACTGAA.

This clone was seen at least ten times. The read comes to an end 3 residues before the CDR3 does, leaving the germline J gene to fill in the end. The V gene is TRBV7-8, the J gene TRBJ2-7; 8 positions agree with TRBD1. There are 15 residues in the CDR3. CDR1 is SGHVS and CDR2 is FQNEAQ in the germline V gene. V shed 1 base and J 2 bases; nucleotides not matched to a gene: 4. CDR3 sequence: CASSLVTGVAYEQYF. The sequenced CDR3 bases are TGTGCCAGCAGCTTAGTGACAGGGGTGGCCTACGAG.

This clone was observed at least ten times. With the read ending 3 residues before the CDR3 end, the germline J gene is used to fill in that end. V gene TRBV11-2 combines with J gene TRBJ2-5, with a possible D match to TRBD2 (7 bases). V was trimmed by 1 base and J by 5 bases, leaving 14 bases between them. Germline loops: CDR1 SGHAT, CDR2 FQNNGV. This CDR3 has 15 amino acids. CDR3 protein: CASSLGSGGFETQYF. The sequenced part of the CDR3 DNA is TGTGCCAGCAGCTTAGGATCGGGGGGCTTTGAGACC.

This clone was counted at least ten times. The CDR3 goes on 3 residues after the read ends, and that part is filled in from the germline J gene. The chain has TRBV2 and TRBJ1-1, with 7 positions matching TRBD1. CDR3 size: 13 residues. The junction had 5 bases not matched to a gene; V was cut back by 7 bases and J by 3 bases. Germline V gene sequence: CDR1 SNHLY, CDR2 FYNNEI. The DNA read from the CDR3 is TGTGCCAGCATTGACAGGGAGGACACTGAA. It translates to CASIDREDTE. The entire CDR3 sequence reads CASIDREDTEAFF. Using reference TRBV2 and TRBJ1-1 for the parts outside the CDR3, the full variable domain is EPEVTQTPSHQVTQMGQEVILRCVPISNHLYFYWYRQILGQKVEFLVSFYNNEISEKSEIFDDQFSVERPDGSNFTLKIRSTKLEDSAMYFCASIDREDTEAFFGQGTRLTVV.

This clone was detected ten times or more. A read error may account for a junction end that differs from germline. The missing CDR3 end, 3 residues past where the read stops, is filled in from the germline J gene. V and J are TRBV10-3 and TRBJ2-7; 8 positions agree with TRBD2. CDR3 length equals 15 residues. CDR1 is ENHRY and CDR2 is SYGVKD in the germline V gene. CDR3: CAVSERSGSSYEQYF. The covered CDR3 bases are TGTGCCGTCAGTGAAAGGAGCGGGAGCTCCTACGAG.

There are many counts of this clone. This chain's CDR3 is CASSLEGAEGQPQHF. CDR3 DNA (partial): TGCGCCAGCAGCTTGGAGGGGGCGGAGGGTCAGCCC. The chain combines TRBV5-1 with TRBJ1-5, with TRBD1 identical over 7 bases. The CDR3 is cut off 3 residues early in the read; its end comes from the germline J gene. V shed 0 bases, J shed 6 bases, and the junction held 6 bases outside the gene matches. CDR1 and CDR2 from the germline V gene are SGHRS and YFSETQ. The CDR3 sequence is 15 residues long. Together with reference TRBV5-1 and TRBJ1-5, the CDR3 gives the full variable domain: KAGVTQTPRYLIKTRGQQVTLSCSPISGHRSVSWYQQTPGQGLQFLFEYFSETQRNKGNFPGRFSGRQFSNSRSEMNVSTLELGDSALYLCASSLEGAEGQPQHFGDGTRLSIL.

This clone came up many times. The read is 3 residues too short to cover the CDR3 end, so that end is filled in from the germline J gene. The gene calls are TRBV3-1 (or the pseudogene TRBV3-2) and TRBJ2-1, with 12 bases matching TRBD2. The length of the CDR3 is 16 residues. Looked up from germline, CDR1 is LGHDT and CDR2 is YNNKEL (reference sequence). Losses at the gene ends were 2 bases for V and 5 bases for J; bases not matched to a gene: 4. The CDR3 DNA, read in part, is TGTGCCAGCAGCCAAACGACTAGCGGGAGAAACAATGAG. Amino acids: CASSQTTSGRNNE. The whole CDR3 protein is CASSQTTSGRNNEQFF.

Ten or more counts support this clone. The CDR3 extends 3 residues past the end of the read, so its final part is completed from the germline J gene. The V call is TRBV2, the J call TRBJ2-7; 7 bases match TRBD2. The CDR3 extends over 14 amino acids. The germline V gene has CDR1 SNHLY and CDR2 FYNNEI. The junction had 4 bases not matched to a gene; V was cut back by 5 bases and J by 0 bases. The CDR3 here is CASSRGVLSYEQYF. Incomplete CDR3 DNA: TGTGCCAGCAGTCGGGGGGTCCTCTCCTACGAG.